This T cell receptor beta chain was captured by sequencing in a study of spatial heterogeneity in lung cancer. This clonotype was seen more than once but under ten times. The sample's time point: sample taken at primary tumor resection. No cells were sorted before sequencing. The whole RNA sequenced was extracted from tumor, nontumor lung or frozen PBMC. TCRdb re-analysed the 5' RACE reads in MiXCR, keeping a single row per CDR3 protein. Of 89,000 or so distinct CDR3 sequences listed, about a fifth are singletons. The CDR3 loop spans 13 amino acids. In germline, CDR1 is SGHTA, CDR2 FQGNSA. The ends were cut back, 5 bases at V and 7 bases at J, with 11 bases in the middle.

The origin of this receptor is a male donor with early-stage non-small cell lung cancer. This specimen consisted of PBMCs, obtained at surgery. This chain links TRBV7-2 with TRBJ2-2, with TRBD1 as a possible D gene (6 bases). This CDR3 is CASSRWTDGELFF. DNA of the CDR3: TGTGCCAGCAGCAGATGGACAGACGGGGAGCTGTTTTTT.